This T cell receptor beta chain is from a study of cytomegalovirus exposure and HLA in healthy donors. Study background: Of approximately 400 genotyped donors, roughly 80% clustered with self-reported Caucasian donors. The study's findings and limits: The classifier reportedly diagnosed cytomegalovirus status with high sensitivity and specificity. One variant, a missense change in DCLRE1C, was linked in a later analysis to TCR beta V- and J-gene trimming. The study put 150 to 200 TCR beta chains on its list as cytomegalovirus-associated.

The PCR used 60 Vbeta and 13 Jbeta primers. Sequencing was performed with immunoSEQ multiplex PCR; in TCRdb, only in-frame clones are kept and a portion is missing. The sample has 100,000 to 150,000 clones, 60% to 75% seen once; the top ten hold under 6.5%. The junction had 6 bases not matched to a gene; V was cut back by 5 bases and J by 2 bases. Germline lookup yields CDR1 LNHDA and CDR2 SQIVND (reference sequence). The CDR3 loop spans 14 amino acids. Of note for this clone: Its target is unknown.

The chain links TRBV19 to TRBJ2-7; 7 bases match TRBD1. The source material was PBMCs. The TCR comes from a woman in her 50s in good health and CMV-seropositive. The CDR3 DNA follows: TGTGCCAGTAGTTTACAGGGGTTCGCCTACGAGCAGTACTTC. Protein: CASSLQGFAYEQYF.